This T cell receptor (beta chain) was captured by sequencing in a study of Ad26.COV2.S vaccination and SARS-CoV-2 variants. Overall study: Ad26.COV2.S was injected intramuscularly once or twice, 56 days apart.

Assay: immunoSEQ multiplex PCR; the TCRdb copy retains only in-frame clones and omits some. The repertoire holds some 520,000 clones, with around 88% as singletons. CDR1 MNHEY and CDR2 SMNVEV come from the germline V gene (reference sequence). V lost 6 bases to trimming and J lost 6 bases; unmatched junction nucleotides: 7. The CDR3 extends over 15 amino acids. Treatment defined: 15 to 20 received Ad26.COV2.S at low or high dose, single or two shots; roughly five received placebo; per-sample allocation not given. Sampling happened 63 days after the first vaccine or placebo injection. Wuhan-strain SARS-CoV-2 spike was expressed by the Ad26 vector that made up the vaccine. Study outcomes and limitations: Non-spike TCR breadth did not differ much between vaccine and placebo recipients. Vaccine recipients posted higher spike-specific TCR breadth than their placebo counterparts.

A remark on this clone: Its antigen remains unknown.

The input for sequencing was peripheral blood, taken in a trial of Ad26.COV2.S vaccine versus placebo. The chain is built from TRBV27 and TRBJ2-2; 10 positions match TRBD1. The TCR sequence derives from a person between 18 and 60 years old who received the Ad26.COV2.S COVID-19 vaccine or a placebo. The DNA of the CDR3 is TGTGCCAGCAGCCGGGACAGGGGTTTAGCCGGGGAGCTGTTTTTT. Its translation: CASSRDRGLAGELFF.